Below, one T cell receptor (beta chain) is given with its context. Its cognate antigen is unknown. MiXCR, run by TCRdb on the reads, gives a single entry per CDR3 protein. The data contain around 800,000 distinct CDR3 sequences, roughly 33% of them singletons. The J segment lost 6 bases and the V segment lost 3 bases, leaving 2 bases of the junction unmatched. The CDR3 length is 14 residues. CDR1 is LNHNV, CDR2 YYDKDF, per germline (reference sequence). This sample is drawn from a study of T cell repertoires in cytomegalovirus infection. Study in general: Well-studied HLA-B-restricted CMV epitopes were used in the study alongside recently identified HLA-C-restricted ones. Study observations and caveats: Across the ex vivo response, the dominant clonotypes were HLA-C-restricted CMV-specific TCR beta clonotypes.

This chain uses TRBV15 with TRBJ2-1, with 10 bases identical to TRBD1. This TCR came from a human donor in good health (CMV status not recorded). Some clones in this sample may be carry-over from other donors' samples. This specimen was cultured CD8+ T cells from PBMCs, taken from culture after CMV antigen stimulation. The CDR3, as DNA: TGTGCCACCAGCAGGGACAGGGGGGCCAATGAGCAGTTCTTC. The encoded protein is CATSRDRGANEQFF.